Following are 25 T cell receptor beta chains from one sample sequenced in a study of OX40 agonist ivuxolimab in advanced cancers. The assay was immunoSEQ multiplex PCR, and TCRdb's table has in-frame clones only and misses some. Found here are some 90,000 clones, 80% to 90% of them singletons; the top ten hold over 0.3%. The sequences come from CD4+ or CD8+ T cells sorted from blood, collected in a trial of the OX40 agonist ivuxolimab. These receptors all stem from an adult with an advanced solid tumor such as melanoma, head and neck, liver or kidney cancer.

This chain joins TRBV7-3 and TRBJ2-1; TRBD2 aligns across 13 bases. Germline lookup yields CDR1 SGHTA and CDR2 FQGTGA. With V trimmed by 4 bases and J by 7 bases, 10 bases remained unmatched. This CDR3 has 17 residues. The CDR3 sequence is CASSSLSGLAGENEQFF. CDR3 sequence (DNA): TGTGCCAGCAGCTCGTTATCCGGACTAGCGGGGGAAAATGAGCAGTTCTTC. Supplemented by reference TRBV7-3 and TRBJ2-1, the full variable domain reads GAGVSQTPSNKVTEKGKYVELRCDPISGHTALYWYRQSLGQGPEFLIYFQGTGAADDSGLPNDRFFAVRPEGSVSTLKIQRTERGDSAVYLCASSSLSGLAGENEQFFGPGTRLTVL.

This rearrangement joins TRBV11-2 to TRBJ1-5; D perhaps matches TRBD1 (5 bases). The CDR3 extends over 15 amino acids. Germline V gene data show CDR1 as SGHAT and CDR2 as FQNNGV. V was trimmed by 5 bases and J by 3 bases, leaving 14 bases between them. Here the CDR3 DNA reads TGTGCCAGCAGCGAGGGGTTACGTATCAATCAGCCCCAGCATTTT. Translated, it gives CASSEGLRINQPQHF. Using reference TRBV11-2 and TRBJ1-5 for the parts outside the CDR3, the full variable domain is EAGVAQSPRYKIIEKRQSVAFWCNPISGHATLYWYQQILGQGPKLLIQFQNNGVVDDSQLPKDRFSAERLKGVDSTLKIQPAKLEDSAVYLCASSEGLRINQPQHFGDGTRLSIL.

This chain connects TRBV10-2 to TRBJ1-2, with TRBD1 matching over 9 bases. Germline V gives CDR1 WSHSY, CDR2 SAAADI. The trim removed 7 bases at V and 6 bases at J, leaving 6 bases unmatched. The CDR3 is 13 amino acids. The CDR3: CASKDRGNDGYTF. In DNA, the CDR3 is TGCGCCAGCAAGGACAGGGGAAATGATGGCTACACCTTC.

This clone is a singleton in its sample. This chain joins TRBV7-8 and TRBJ1-1; TRBD1 aligns across 8 bases. Germline CDR1 SGHVS, CDR2 FQNEAQ. V was clipped by 0 bases and J by 4 bases; unmatched bases: 7. The CDR3 contains 16 residues. The CDR3 region has the DNA TGTGCCAGCAGCTTAGCTCTGGACAGGGCGTCCACTGAAGCTTTCTTT. Its translation: CASSLALDRASTEAFF.

The chain links TRBV6-6 to TRBJ1-6; D perhaps matches TRBD1 (5 bases). V lost 6 bases and J lost 8, with 17 bases in between. The CDR3 has 15 residues. Germline CDR1 reads MNHNY; CDR2 reads SVGAGI (reference sequence). CDR3 nucleotide sequence: TGTGCCAGCAGGCCATTACAGGCTTGGGATTCACCCCTCCACTTT. Amino acid sequence: CASRPLQAWDSPLHF.

The count of this clone is one. V gene TRBV7-2 combines with J gene TRBJ1-4; no clear D. This CDR3 is 15 amino acids long. Germline assignment: CDR1 SGHTA and CDR2 FQGNSA. V lost 2 bases and J 2 bases, leaving 9 bases between the germline ends. This chain's CDR3 is CASSLLGRTNEKLFF. DNA for the CDR3: TGTGCCAGCAGCTTACTGGGTAGGACTAATGAAAAACTGTTTTTT.

The chain combines TRBV15 with TRBJ1-5, with D uncertain. The ends were cut back, 0 bases at V and 2 bases at J, with 8 bases in the middle. This CDR3 has 15 amino acids. Germline V lookup: CDR1 LNHNV, CDR2 YYDKDF (reference sequence). The CDR3 here is CATSRDSRGNQPQHF. CDR3 coding DNA: TGTGCCACCAGCAGAGATTCGCGGGGCAATCAGCCCCAGCATTTT. Full variable domain (outside the CDR3, taken from reference TRBV15 and TRBJ1-5): DAMVIQNPRYQVTQFGKPVTLSCSQTLNHNVMYWYQQKSSQAPKLLFHYYDKDFNNEADTPDNFQSRRPNTSFCFLDIRSPGLGDTAMYLCATSRDSRGNQPQHFGDGTRLSIL.

The chain employs TRBV5-1 and TRBJ2-1; the match to TRBD2 covers 7 bases. V was pared by 0 bases and J by 10 bases, with 7 bases of the junction left unmatched. CDR3 size: 14 residues. Germline lookup yields CDR1 SGHRS and CDR2 YFSETQ. CDR3 sequence (DNA): TGCGCCAGCAGCTTGGGGACTAGTCGATACGAGCAGTTCTTC. It translates to CASSLGTSRYEQFF.

The gene calls are TRBV5-4 and TRBJ2-7; 7 bases are a match to TRBD1. This CDR3 region has 16 residues. V lost 0 bases, J lost 5 bases, and 11 bases stayed unmatched. Germline CDR1 is SGHNT and CDR2 is YYREEE (reference sequence). The CDR3 region is CASSLAVTGSKHEQYF. CDR3 nucleotide sequence: TGTGCCAGCAGCTTGGCCGTGACAGGGTCTAAGCACGAGCAGTACTTC.

This chain uses TRBV6-1 with TRBJ1-1, with D unclear. Germline-derived CDR1 and CDR2 are MNHNS and SASEGT. Trimming cost V 3 bases and J 5 bases, with 13 bases left between them. This CDR3 region has 14 residues. The CDR3 DNA reads TGTGCCAGCAGTGACCGGACTTTGAGGACTGAAGCTTTCTTT. Amino acids: CASSDRTLRTEAFF.

The V and J genes are TRBV11-3 and TRBJ2-1; 7 bases are shared with TRBD2. Germline V lookup: CDR1 SGHNT, CDR2 YENEEA. The CDR3 runs to 14 residues. V lost 1 base and J lost 6; bases outside the gene matches: 3. This CDR3 reads CASSLGGGTNEQFF. The CDR3 DNA sequence: TGTGCCAGCAGCTTAGGCGGGGGAACCAATGAGCAGTTCTTC.

This clone is a singleton in its sample. The gene calls are TRBV10-3 and TRBJ2-4; 8 nucleotides agree with TRBD1. CDR1 is ENHRY and CDR2 is SYGVKD in the germline V gene. The CDR3 has 16 residues. The J segment lost 6 bases and the V segment lost 2 bases, leaving 9 bases of the junction unmatched. CDR3 bases: TGTGCCATCAGTGAGACCCAGGGGACAGGTTTAAACATTCAGTACTTC. Encoded protein: CAISETQGTGLNIQYF.

The chain employs TRBV18 and TRBJ1-2; 9 bases fit TRBD1. CDR3 length: 15 residues. Germline V gene data show CDR1 as KGHSH and CDR2 as LQKENI. V lost 2 bases, J lost 7 bases, and 8 bases stayed unmatched. CDR3 bases: TGTGCCAGCTCACCAATCGAGACAGGGGGGCTTGGCTACACCTTC. It codes for CASSPIETGGLGYTF. Based on the CDR3 plus reference TRBV18 and TRBJ1-2, the full variable domain is NAGVMQNPRHLVRRRGQEARLRCSPMKGHSHVYWYRQLPEEGLKFMVYLQKENIIDESGMPKERFSAEFPKEGPSILRIQQVVRGDSAAYFCASSPIETGGLGYTFGSGTRLTVV.

This chain uses TRBV10-3 with TRBJ2-5; 13 positions agree with TRBD2. With V trimmed by 5 bases and J by 5 bases, 5 bases remained unmatched. The CDR3 sequence is 15 residues long. Per the germline V gene, CDR1 is ENHRY and CDR2 is SYGVKD. CDR3 protein: CAISRLAGGIETQYF. CDR3 bases: TGTGCCATCAGTAGACTAGCGGGGGGTATCGAGACCCAGTACTTC.

The J gene is TRBJ1-2, the V gene TRBV19; 7 nucleotides agree with TRBD1. Germline V CDR1 and CDR2: LNHDA, SQIVND (reference sequence). V trimming: 4 bases; J trimming: 2 bases; junction bases outside the gene matches: 13. The CDR3 loop spans 17 amino acids. CDR3 region: CASSTSSWDSVNYGYTF. The CDR3 DNA follows: TGTGCCAGTAGTACCAGCTCATGGGACAGCGTAAACTATGGCTACACCTTC. The variable domain in full, completed from reference TRBV19 and TRBJ1-2, reads DGGITQSPKYLFRKEGQNVTLSCEQNLNHDAMYWYRQDPGQGLRLIYYSQIVNDFQKGDIAEGYSVSREKKESFPLTVTSAQKNPTAFYLCASSTSSWDSVNYGYTFGSGTRLTVV.

This chain joins TRBV2 and TRBJ2-3; TRBD1 agrees at 11 bases. The length of the CDR3 is 14 residues. With V trimmed by 6 bases and J by 6 bases, 5 bases remained unmatched. Germline V gene data show CDR1 as SNHLY and CDR2 as FYNNEI. CDR3: CASSKDRGPDTQYF. CDR3 coding DNA: TGTGCCAGCAGCAAGGACAGGGGGCCGGATACGCAGTATTTT.

This chain joins TRBV25-1 and TRBJ2-6; D tentatively reads TRBD1 or TRBD2 (7 bases each). Trimming pared 3 bases from V and 4 bases from J, leaving 16 bases between. The CDR3 is 17 amino acids. Per germline, CDR1 MGHDK and CDR2 SYGVNS. CDR3 region: CASSDEGGGSGANVLTF. In DNA, the CDR3 is TGTGCCAGCAGTGACGAGGGAGGGGGCTCCGGGGCCAACGTCCTGACTTTC.

The gene calls are TRBV7-6 and TRBJ2-3; D may be TRBD1 (5 bases). CDR1 SGHVS and CDR2 FNYEAQ come from the germline V gene. The ends were cut back, 2 bases at V and 0 bases at J, with 12 bases in the middle. The CDR3 is 16 residues long. The CDR3 nucleotides are TGTGCCAGCAGCTTACTCCAGGGCACAAGCACAGATACGCAGTATTTT. It yields the protein CASSLLQGTSTDTQYF. The whole variable domain, filled in from reference TRBV7-6 and TRBJ2-3, reads GAGVSQSPRYKVTKRGQDVALRCDPISGHVSLYWYRQALGQGPEFLTYFNYEAQQDKSGLPNDRFSAERPEGSISTLTIQRTEQRDSAMYRCASSLLQGTSTDTQYFGPGTRLTVL.

This chain connects TRBV6-5 to TRBJ1-1, with D possibly matching TRBD1 (5 bases). The CDR3 is made up of 16 amino acids. V lost 2 bases and J lost 1, with 14 bases in between. CDR1 is MNHEY, CDR2 SVGAGI, per germline. The CDR3 reads CASSYRHFGGNTEAFF. CDR3 nucleotide sequence: TGTGCCAGCAGTTACCGGCATTTTGGGGGGAACACTGAAGCTTTCTTT.

The rearrangement uses TRBV6-4 and TRBJ2-3, with D perhaps matching TRBD1 (6 bases). This CDR3 has 14 amino acids. Trimming removed 4 bases at V and 4 bases at J, with 12 bases between. Germline V gives CDR1 MRHNA, CDR2 SNTAGT. CDR3 loop: CASSVQGWADTQYF. Written as DNA, the CDR3 is TGTGCCAGCAGTGTCCAGGGGTGGGCAGATACGCAGTATTTT.

The CDR3 DNA reads as TGTGCCAGCAGCCAAGATTTACGTAGCGATGAGCAGTTCTTC. Amino acid sequence: CASSQDLRSDEQFF. The chain is built from TRBV4-2 and TRBJ2-1; a weak D match, TRBD2 (5 bases). V was clipped by 0 bases and J by 8 bases, with 11 bases between them. CDR1 and CDR2 (germline): LGHNA, YNFKEQ. This CDR3 has 14 amino acids.

The CDR3 DNA reads as TGTGCCAGCAGCTTAGATCCAGGGGGATACGAGCAGTACTTC. It encodes CASSLDPGGYEQYF. The chain links TRBV7-6 to TRBJ2-7; 7 bases map to TRBD1. The CDR3 has 14 residues. V was clipped by 1 base and J by 4 bases; unmatched bases: 4. Germline-derived CDR1 and CDR2 are SGHVS and FNYEAQ. Complete variable domain (other parts from reference TRBV7-6 and TRBJ2-7): GAGVSQSPRYKVTKRGQDVALRCDPISGHVSLYWYRQALGQGPEFLTYFNYEAQQDKSGLPNDRFSAERPEGSISTLTIQRTEQRDSAMYRCASSLDPGGYEQYFGPGTRLTVT.

V gene TRBV29-1 combines with J gene TRBJ1-3; D unclear. The CDR3 consists of 12 residues. Germline values: CDR1 SQVTM, CDR2 ANQGSEA. V shed 2 bases and J shed 0 bases, with 2 bases lying between them. In nucleotides, the CDR3 is TGCAGCGTTGAAATCTCTGGAAACACCATATATTTT. Encoded protein: CSVEISGNTIYF.

The rearrangement joins TRBV5-1 to TRBJ2-5; a weak D match, TRBD1 (7 bases). Germline V CDR1 and CDR2: SGHRS, YFSETQ. This CDR3 region has 14 residues. V lost 4 bases and J lost 3, with 13 bases in between. CDR3 in amino acids: CASSPGGTKETQYF. The CDR3 region has the DNA TGCGCCAGCAGCCCAGGGGGGACCAAAGAGACCCAGTACTTC.

J is TRBJ2-5 and V is TRBV11-2, with 12 positions matching TRBD2. In germline, CDR1 is SGHAT, CDR2 FQNNGV. This CDR3 region has 16 residues. Unmatched junction bases numbered 3, after V lost 3 bases and J lost 1 base. For the CDR3, the DNA is TGTGCCAGCAGCTTTACTAGCGGGGGGCCCCAAGAGACCCAGTACTTC. This encodes CASSFTSGGPQETQYF.